The 2 T cell receptor beta chains below come from one sample, sequenced in a study of response to subunit inactivated influenza vaccine. TCRdb independently ran MiXCR on the RT-PCR reads; one entry per CDR3 protein. There are around 750,000 distinct CDR3 sequences in the sample; 21% occur only once, and roughly 10% lies in the top ten. Here the sequenced sample was PBMCs from blood, taken roughly 5 days after vaccination. Receptors were obtained from a man aged 45-65 years who received an inactivated influenza vaccine.

This clonotype was detected only a few times. The chain uses TRBV29-1 and TRBJ2-7; weak D call: TRBD1 (6 bases). Trimming stripped 1 base from V and 1 base from J, with 11 bases between. Per the germline V gene, CDR1 is SQVTM and CDR2 is ANQGSEA. CDR3 length: 14 amino acids. CDR3 sequence reads: CSVEGLGQSYEQYF. Written as DNA, the CDR3 is TGCAGCGTTGAAGGGTTAGGACAGTCCTACGAGCAGTACTTC.

This clonotype was detected only once. V and J are TRBV11-2 and TRBJ2-5; D assignment may be TRBD1 or TRBD2 (5 bases each). This CDR3 has 15 amino acids. The V and J ends lost 4 bases and 1 base respectively, with 13 bases between them. CDR1 and CDR2 from the germline V gene are SGHAT and FQNNGV. The CDR3, as DNA: TGTGCCAGCAGCTATGACCGGGACCCCCAAGAGACCCAGTACTTC. Its translation: CASSYDRDPQETQYF.